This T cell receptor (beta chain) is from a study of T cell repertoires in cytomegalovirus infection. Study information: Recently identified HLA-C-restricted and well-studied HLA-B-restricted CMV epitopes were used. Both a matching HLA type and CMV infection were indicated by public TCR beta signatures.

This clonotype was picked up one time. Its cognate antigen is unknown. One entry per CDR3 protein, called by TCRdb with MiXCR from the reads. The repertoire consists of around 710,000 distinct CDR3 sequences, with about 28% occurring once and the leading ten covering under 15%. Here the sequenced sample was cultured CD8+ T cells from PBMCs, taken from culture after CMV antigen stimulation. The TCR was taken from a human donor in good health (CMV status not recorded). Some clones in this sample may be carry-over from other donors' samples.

CDR3 in amino acids: CASSLPVRDGETLDQETQYF. DNA of the CDR3: TGTGCCAGCAGCCTCCCGGTCCGAGATGGGGAAACACTAGATCAAGAGACCCAGTACTTC. This chain links TRBV3-1 with TRBJ2-5; a possible D gene is TRBD2 (5 bases). The V end lost 4 bases, the J end lost 2 bases, and 29 bases lay between the germline ends. The CDR3 runs 20 residues. Germline-derived CDR1 and CDR2 are LGHDT and YNNKEL (reference sequence).